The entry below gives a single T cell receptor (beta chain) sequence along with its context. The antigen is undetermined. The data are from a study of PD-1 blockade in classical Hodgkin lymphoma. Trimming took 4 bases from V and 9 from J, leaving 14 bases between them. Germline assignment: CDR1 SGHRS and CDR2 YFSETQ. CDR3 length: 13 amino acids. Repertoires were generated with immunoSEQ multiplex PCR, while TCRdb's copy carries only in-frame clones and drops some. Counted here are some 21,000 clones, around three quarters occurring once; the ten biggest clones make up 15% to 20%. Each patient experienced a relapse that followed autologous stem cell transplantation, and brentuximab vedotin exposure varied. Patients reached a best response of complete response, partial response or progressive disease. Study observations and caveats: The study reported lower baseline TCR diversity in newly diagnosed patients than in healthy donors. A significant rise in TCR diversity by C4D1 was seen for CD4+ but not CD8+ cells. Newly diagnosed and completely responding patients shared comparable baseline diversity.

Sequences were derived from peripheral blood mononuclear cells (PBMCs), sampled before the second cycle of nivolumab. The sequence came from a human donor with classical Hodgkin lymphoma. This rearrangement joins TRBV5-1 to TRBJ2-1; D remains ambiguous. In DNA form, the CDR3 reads TGCGCCAGCAGCCCCGACCGGACGGGTGAGCAGTTCTTC. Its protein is CASSPDRTGEQFF.